This T cell receptor beta chain was obtained from a study of blood T cell repertoires in COVID-19. Turning to the study itself: Acute and convalescent COVID-19 specimens originated in the United States, Italy and Spain. The analysed material was cDNA or gDNA that came from T cells, B-cell-depleted T cells, or PBMCs.

In the original analysis: Quantification of nucleated cells was approximated via reference gene primer amplification. Using immunoSEQ multiplex PCR, the repertoire was profiled, and TCRdb retains in-frame clones only, with some absent. The D gene and trimming were derived from the DNA, and the V and J assignments and clone size from that table. The profile shows 100,000 to 150,000 clones, roughly 90% of them singletons. This clone was picked up one time. The material sequenced was peripheral blood. The sequence was collected from a man aged 65 to 79 who had recovered from COVID-19.

CDR3 DNA sequence: TGTGCCAGCAGTGAACTCAGGGGCTCCTACAATGAGCAGTTCTTC. Translating it yields CASSELRGSYNEQFF. The rearrangement links TRBV6-1 to TRBJ2-1; tentatively, D is TRBD1 (6 bases). Germline V gene data show CDR1 as MNHNS and CDR2 as SASEGT. V lost 2 bases and J lost 0, with 8 bases in between. The CDR3 has 15 residues.